The present entry profiles one TCR beta chain with its context. The antigen is not known. The sample originates from a study of shared clonotypes between healthy human individuals. At the level of the study: Donors consisted of two women and three men between 18 and 49.

The CDR3 runs to 15 residues. Germline V gives CDR1 LNHDA, CDR2 SQIVND (reference sequence). V lost 3 bases and J lost 7, with 16 bases in between. The repertoire was sequenced with immunoSEQ multiplex PCR; TCRdb's copy has only in-frame clones and lacks some. The sample holds approximately 810,000 clones, about 92% seen once. Study findings and constraints: It was the non-shared clonotypes that had lower generation probabilities than clonotypes shared by all four donors. How much donors shared clonotypes was expected to be affected by sequencing depth.

In the naive CD8 group, cells lacked CD45RO and were positively selected for CCR7, so terminally differentiated effector memory CD45RA+ cells were left out. Material for sequencing was naive CD8+ T cells sorted from blood. The receptor was isolated from a man younger than 40 in good health. The chain employs TRBV19 and TRBJ2-1, with D perhaps TRBD1 or TRBD2 (6 bases each). CDR3 coding DNA: TGTGCCAGTAGTATTATCGGGGGCCCCACGAATGAGCAGTTCTTC. Translated: CASSIIGGPTNEQFF.